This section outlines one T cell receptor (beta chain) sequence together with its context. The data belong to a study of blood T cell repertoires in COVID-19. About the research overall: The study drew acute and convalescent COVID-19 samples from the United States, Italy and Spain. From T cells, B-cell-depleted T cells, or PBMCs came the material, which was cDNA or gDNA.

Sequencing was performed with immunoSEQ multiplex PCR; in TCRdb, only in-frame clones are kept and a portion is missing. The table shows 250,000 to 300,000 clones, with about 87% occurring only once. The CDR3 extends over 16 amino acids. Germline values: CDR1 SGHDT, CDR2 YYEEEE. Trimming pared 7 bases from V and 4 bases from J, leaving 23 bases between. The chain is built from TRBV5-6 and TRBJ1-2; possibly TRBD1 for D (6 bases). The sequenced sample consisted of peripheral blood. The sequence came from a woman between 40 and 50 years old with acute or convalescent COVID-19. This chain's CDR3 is CASRDYDRQNLYGYTF. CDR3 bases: TGTGCCAGCCGAGACTACGACAGGCAAAACCTCTATGGCTACACCTTC.